A single sample is the source of the 8 T cell receptor beta chains below, sequenced in a study of naive and memory T cell subsets. RNA was extracted from roughly 2.6 ml of whole blood of healthy adults. Alpha and beta constant region primers primed reverse transcription for blood and skin samples. TCRdb reprocessed the 5' RACE reads with MiXCR, giving one entry per CDR3 protein. The sample yields approximately 24,000 distinct CDR3 sequences, approximately 24% seen once. These receptors were collected from a female donor in good health.

This clonotype was seen a handful of times. The rearrangement uses TRBV20-1 and TRBJ2-7, with D unresolved. The germline V and J ends were trimmed by 5 bases and 5 bases, with 13 bases remaining between them. Germline-derived CDR1 and CDR2 are DFQATT and SNEGSKA (reference sequence). The CDR3 has 12 amino acids. The DNA for the CDR3 is TGCAGTGCTGGAACGAGGTCCAACGAGCAGTACTTC. Translated: CSAGTRSNEQYF.

The chain has TRBV6-6 and TRBJ2-1, with D tentatively TRBD2 (6 bases). The CDR3 runs to 15 residues. The germline V gene encodes CDR1 MNHNY and CDR2 SVGAGI (reference sequence). The V end lost 5 bases, the J end lost 7 bases, and 18 bases lay between the germline ends. Here the CDR3 DNA reads TGTGCCAGCAGTCCGGGACTCGGGATATTAAATGAGCAGTTCTTC. It is translated as CASSPGLGILNEQFF.

By frequency in the sample, this clonotype is medium-sized. This chain joins TRBV5-1 and TRBJ2-3, with D unclear. The germline V gene has CDR1 SGHRS and CDR2 YFSETQ. The CDR3 extends over 17 amino acids. The V end was cut by 0 bases, the J end by 3 bases, with 17 bases between. CDR3 residues: CASSLDPGSAGTDTQYF. CDR3 DNA sequence: TGCGCCAGCAGCTTGGATCCAGGTTCTGCCGGGACAGATACGCAGTATTTT.

The chain carries TRBV29-1 and TRBJ1-1; D is undetermined. CDR1 SQVTM and CDR2 ANQGSEA come from the germline V gene. The V and J ends lost 4 bases and 1 base respectively, with 4 bases between them. The CDR3 is 11 amino acids. CDR3 loop: CSVAANTEAFF. In DNA, the CDR3 is TGCAGCGTTGCAGCGAACACTGAAGCTTTCTTT. The complete variable domain, with remaining parts taken from reference TRBV29-1 and TRBJ1-1, reads SAVISQKPSRDICQRGTSLTIQCQVDSQVTMMFWYRQQPGQSLTLIATANQGSEATYESGFVIDKFPISRPNLTFSTLTVSNMSPEDSSIYLCSVAANTEAFFGQGTRLTVV.

Points on this clonotype: A much larger clone is a single base away; this may be a read error. This chain connects TRBV30 to TRBJ2-1, with 8 nucleotides matching TRBD1. CDR3 length equals 12 residues. V lost 8 bases, J lost 8 bases, and 8 bases stayed unmatched. CDR1 is GTSNPN and CDR2 is SVGIG in the germline V gene (reference sequence). The CDR3 sequence is CAIRTGWDEQFF. CDR3 in DNA: TGTGCCATCCGGACAGGGTGGGATGAGCAGTTCTTC.

This clonotype was found many times. The chain recombines TRBV20-1 with TRBJ2-3, with 10 bases that match TRBD2. The CDR3 consists of 15 residues. Germline V gives CDR1 DFQATT, CDR2 SNEGSKA (reference sequence). Trimming took 0 bases from V and 6 from J; bases not matched to a gene: 6. The CDR3 loop is CSARDPSGRGDTQYF. The CDR3, as DNA: TGCAGTGCTAGAGATCCTAGCGGGAGAGGTGATACGCAGTATTTT.

This clonotype has more than one count but fewer than ten. This chain joins TRBV29-1 and TRBJ2-1, with D uncertain. The length of the CDR3 is 12 residues. V was clipped by 7 bases and J by 4 bases, with 11 bases between them. Germline values: CDR1 SQVTM, CDR2 ANQGSEA. The CDR3 region has the DNA TGCAGCGCCCTGGGCCTTTACAATGAGCAGTTCTTC. It translates to CSALGLYNEQFF.

This clonotype was picked up many times. V gene TRBV29-1 combines with J gene TRBJ2-7; 7 nucleotides line up with TRBD1. CDR3 size: 15 residues. CDR1 is SQVTM and CDR2 is ANQGSEA in the germline V gene. V lost 6 bases to trimming and J lost 2 bases; unmatched junction nucleotides: 13. The CDR3 loop reads CSVAVPGQFAYEQYF. The CDR3 nucleotides read TGCAGCGTAGCCGTACCGGGACAGTTTGCCTACGAGCAGTACTTC.